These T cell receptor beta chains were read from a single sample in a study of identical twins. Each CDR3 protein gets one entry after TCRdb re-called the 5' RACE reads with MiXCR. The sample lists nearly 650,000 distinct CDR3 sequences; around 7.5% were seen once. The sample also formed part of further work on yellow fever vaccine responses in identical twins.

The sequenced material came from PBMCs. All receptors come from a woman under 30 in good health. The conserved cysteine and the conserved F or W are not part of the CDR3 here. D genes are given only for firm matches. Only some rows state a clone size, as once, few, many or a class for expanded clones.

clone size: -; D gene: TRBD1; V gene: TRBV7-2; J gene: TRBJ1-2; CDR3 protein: ASSPQPGQGSGYT
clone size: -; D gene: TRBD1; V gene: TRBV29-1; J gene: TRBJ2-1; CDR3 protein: SGGQGTLVDREQF
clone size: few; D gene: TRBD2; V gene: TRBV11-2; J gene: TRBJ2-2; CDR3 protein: ASSLVSAGAGTGELF
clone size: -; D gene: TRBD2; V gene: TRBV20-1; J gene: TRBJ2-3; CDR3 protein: SARDRGAGVTDTQY
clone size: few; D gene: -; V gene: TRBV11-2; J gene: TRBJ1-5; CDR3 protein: ASSFNGDQPQH
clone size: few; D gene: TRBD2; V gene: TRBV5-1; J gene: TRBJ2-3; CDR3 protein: ASSYRLAGSSTDTQY
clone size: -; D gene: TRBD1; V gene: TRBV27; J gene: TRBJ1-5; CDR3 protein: ASSPGTGTQPQH
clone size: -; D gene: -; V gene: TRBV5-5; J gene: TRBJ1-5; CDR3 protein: ASSPRVLGNQPQH
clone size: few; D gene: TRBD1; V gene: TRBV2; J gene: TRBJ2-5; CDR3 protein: ASGQGTETQY
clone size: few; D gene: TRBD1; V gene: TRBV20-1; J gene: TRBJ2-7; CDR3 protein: SAEIQGAPYEQY
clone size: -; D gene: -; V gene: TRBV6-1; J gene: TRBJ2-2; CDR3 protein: ASRTGVGTGELF
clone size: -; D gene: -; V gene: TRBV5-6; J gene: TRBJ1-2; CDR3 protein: ASSPGLLCYT
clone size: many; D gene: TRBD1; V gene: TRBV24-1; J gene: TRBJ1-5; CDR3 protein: ATSDSGQGSNQPQH
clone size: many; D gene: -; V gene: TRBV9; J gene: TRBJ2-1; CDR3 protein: ASSPQGGSEQF
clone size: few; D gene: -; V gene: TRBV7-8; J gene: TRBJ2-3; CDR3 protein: ASSLVGTDTDTQY
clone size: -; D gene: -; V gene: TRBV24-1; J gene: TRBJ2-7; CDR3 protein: ATSAEISYEQY
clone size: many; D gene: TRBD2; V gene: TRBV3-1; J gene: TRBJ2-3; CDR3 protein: ASSQDAIKRGSTDTQY
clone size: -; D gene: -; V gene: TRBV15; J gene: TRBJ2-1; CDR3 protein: ATSSRGVQAGYEQF
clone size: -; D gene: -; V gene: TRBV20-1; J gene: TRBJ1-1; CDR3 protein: SARDRQVGNTEAF
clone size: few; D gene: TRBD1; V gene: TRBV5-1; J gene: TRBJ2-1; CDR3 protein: ASSGEGQGTYNEQF
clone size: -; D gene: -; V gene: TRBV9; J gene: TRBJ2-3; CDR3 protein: ASEISADTQY
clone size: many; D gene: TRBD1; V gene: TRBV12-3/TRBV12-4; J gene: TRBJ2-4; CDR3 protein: ASSLTGGNIQY
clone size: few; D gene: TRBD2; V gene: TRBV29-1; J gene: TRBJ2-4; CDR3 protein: SAGEAGFKNIQY
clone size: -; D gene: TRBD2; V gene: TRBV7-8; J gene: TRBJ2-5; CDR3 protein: ASRTRGGTQETQY
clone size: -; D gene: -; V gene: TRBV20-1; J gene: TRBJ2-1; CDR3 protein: SARDRFNEQF
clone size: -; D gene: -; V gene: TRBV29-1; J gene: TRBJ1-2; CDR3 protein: SVDTGANYGYT
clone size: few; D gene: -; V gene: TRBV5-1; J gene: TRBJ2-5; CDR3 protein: ASSLGRGATQY
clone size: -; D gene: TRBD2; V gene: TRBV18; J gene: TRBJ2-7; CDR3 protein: ASSPRGGRASYEQY